The 6 T cell receptor beta chains presented below share a single source sample, sequenced in a study of cytomegalovirus exposure and HLA in healthy donors. The PCR made use of 60 Vbeta and 13 Jbeta primers. Clones were sequenced by immunoSEQ multiplex PCR, and TCRdb holds only the in-frame ones, with some missing. In the table there are some 160,000 clones, almost 80% of which are singletons. The sequencing sample was made of PBMCs. The origin of the receptors is a male donor in good health and CMV-seronegative.

This sequence joins TRBV5-4 and TRBJ1-2; 8 bases map to TRBD1. This CDR3 comprises 14 residues. Trimming at V came to 4 bases and at J to 7 bases, leaving 9 bases not matched to a gene. Germline CDR1 is SGHNT and CDR2 is YYREEE (reference sequence). CDR3 amino acids: CASSVVDRETGYTF. Here the CDR3 DNA reads TGTGCCAGCAGCGTAGTGGACAGGGAAACTGGCTACACCTTC.

The V call is TRBV29-1, the J call TRBJ2-2, with D maybe TRBD1 (5 bases). The V gene lost 4 bases and the J gene lost 6 bases, with 12 bases spanning the gap. CDR1 is SQVTM and CDR2 is ANQGSEA in the germline V gene. This CDR3 has 13 amino acids. The CDR3 region is CSVGAGFSGELFF. CDR3 bases: TGCAGCGTTGGCGCAGGGTTCTCCGGGGAGCTGTTTTTT.

The rearrangement links TRBV6-5 to TRBJ2-7; TRBD2 is a possible D gene (7 bases). From germline, CDR1 is MNHEY and CDR2 SVGAGI. This CDR3 has 15 amino acids. With 7 bases removed from V and 2 bases from J, the gap between germline ends came to 18 bases. The CDR3 nucleotides are TGTGCCAGCAACGCCGGTTGGGGGGGCCCCTACGAGCAGTACTTC. Amino acid sequence: CASNAGWGGPYEQYF.

The V gene is TRBV10-3, the J gene TRBJ1-4; 8 bases fit TRBD1. Germline CDR1 reads ENHRY; CDR2 reads SYGVKD. Trimming cost V 1 base and J 9 bases; bases outside gene matches: 7. There are 15 residues in the CDR3. This CDR3 is CAISELTGAEKKLFF. The CDR3 DNA follows: TGTGCCATCAGTGAGTTGACAGGGGCAGAGAAAAAACTGTTTTTT.

This sequence joins TRBV4-2 and TRBJ2-3, with 9 bases fitting TRBD2. CDR1 and CDR2 from the germline V gene are LGHNA and YNFKEQ. The length of the CDR3 is 19 residues. The trim removed 1 base at V and 1 base at J, leaving 12 bases unmatched. This CDR3 is CASSQGLLAGASGTDTQYF. CDR3 DNA: TGTGCCAGCAGCCAAGGCCTGTTAGCGGGGGCCTCGGGCACAGATACGCAGTATTTT.

The chain recombines TRBV6-1 with TRBJ2-7; 7 bases align to TRBD1. Germline V gives CDR1 MNHNS, CDR2 SASEGT. V lost 3 bases, J lost 4 bases, and 9 bases stayed unmatched. The CDR3 has 15 amino acids. The DNA for the CDR3 is TGTGCCAGCAGTGATCCACGAGGGGGCGGGTACGAGCAGTACTTC. Translation: CASSDPRGGGYEQYF.